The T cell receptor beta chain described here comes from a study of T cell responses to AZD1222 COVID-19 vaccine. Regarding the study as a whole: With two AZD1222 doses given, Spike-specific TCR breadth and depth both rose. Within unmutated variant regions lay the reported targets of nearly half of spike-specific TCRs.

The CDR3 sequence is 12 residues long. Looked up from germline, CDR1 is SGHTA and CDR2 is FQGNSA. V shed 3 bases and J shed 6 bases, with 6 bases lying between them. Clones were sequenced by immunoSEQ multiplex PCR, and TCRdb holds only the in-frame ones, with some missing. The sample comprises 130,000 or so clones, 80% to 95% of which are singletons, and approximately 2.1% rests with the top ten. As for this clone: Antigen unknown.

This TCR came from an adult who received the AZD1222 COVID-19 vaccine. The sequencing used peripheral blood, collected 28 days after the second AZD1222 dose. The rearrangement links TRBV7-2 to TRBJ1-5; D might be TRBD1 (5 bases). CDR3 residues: CASSFGGQPQHF. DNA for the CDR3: TGTGCCAGCAGCTTCGGGGGTCAGCCCCAGCATTTT.